Each of the 25 T cell receptor beta chains below was sequenced from the same sample in a study of control samples from healthy donors and cancer patients. Libraries were prepared by immunoSEQ multiplex PCR; TCRdb keeps only in-frame clonotypes and omits some of them. The repertoire consists of some 130,000 clones, with roughly 90% occurring once and the leading ten covering 2.1%. The sequenced material came from blood. These receptors originate from a woman aged 45 to 65 in good health.

The CDR3, as DNA: TGTGCCAGCAGCTTAGCGCTGGGGGGCGGGCAGCCCCAGCATTTT. This sequence encodes CASSLALGGGQPQHF. The chain carries TRBV7-8 and TRBJ1-5; D possibly corresponds to TRBD1 (6 bases). CDR1 SGHVS and CDR2 FQNEAQ come from the germline V gene. This CDR3 region has 15 residues. V was shortened by 0 bases and J by 7 bases, with 13 bases between the two germline ends.

The CDR3: CASAGTDFLNEQFF. The CDR3 bases are TGTGCTAGTGCCGGAACGGACTTTCTCAATGAGCAGTTCTTC. The chain recombines TRBV12-5 with TRBJ2-1; D might be TRBD2 (5 bases). The CDR3 consists of 14 residues. In germline, CDR1 is LGHNT, CDR2 FRNRAP. V was pared by 7 bases and J by 6 bases, with 16 bases between.

This rearrangement joins TRBV27 to TRBJ1-2; possibly TRBD1 for D (5 bases). From germline, CDR1 is MNHEY and CDR2 SMNVEV (reference sequence). The CDR3 consists of 15 residues. Trimming took off 5 bases at V and 8 bases at J, with 21 bases between the two ends. The CDR3 loop reads CASSPPGGPLGGYTF. The CDR3 bases are TGTGCCAGCAGTCCCCCCGGGGGTCCTTTAGGAGGCTACACCTTC.

This clone was observed once. V and J are TRBV2 and TRBJ1-5; TRBD1 aligns across 8 bases. Trimming at V came to 6 bases and at J to 3 bases, leaving 4 bases not matched to a gene. The CDR3 is 14 amino acids. Germline loops: CDR1 SNHLY, CDR2 FYNNEI. The CDR3 DNA is TGTGCCAGCAGGGCAGGGGGCCCCAATCAGCCCCAGCATTTT. Protein: CASRAGGPNQPQHF. The complete variable domain, with remaining parts taken from reference TRBV2 and TRBJ1-5, reads EPEVTQTPSHQVTQMGQEVILRCVPISNHLYFYWYRQILGQKVEFLVSFYNNEISEKSEIFDDQFSVERPDGSNFTLKIRSTKLEDSAMYFCASRAGGPNQPQHFGDGTRLSIL.

J is TRBJ1-5 and V is TRBV2; D perhaps matches TRBD1 (6 bases). The CDR3 contains 15 residues. The germline V gene has CDR1 SNHLY and CDR2 FYNNEI. Trimming stripped 6 bases from V and 3 bases from J, with 15 bases between. As DNA, the CDR3 is TGTGCCAGCAGCGCACAGGGACTCGACAATCAGCCCCAGCATTTT. Translated: CASSAQGLDNQPQHF.

The chain couples TRBV12-3 or TRBV12-4 to TRBJ2-5, with 8 bases fitting TRBD1. V was clipped by 5 bases and J by 7 bases; unmatched bases: 6. This CDR3 spans 13 amino acids. The CDR3 here is CASSPGGIGTQYF. The CDR3 nucleotides are TGTGCCAGCAGTCCAGGGGGCATCGGGACCCAGTACTTC.

The chain links TRBV6-6 to TRBJ1-3, with a weak D call TRBD1 (6 bases). CDR3 length: 16 amino acids. The V and J ends lost 2 bases and 0 bases respectively, with 11 bases between them. Germline lookup yields CDR1 MNHNY and CDR2 SVGAGI (reference sequence). The CDR3 sequence is CASSYGGINSGNTIYF. CDR3 in DNA: TGTGCCAGCAGTTACGGGGGCATTAACTCTGGAAACACCATATATTTT.

The chain has TRBV5-4 and TRBJ1-1; 8 bases map to TRBD1. The CDR3 runs 13 residues. Per germline, CDR1 SGHNT and CDR2 YYREEE (reference sequence). The V segment lost 2 bases and the J segment 5 bases; nucleotides outside the gene matches: 2. The CDR3 DNA reads as TGTGCCAGCAGCTTCTACAGGGGGACTGAAGCTTTCTTT. It translates to CASSFYRGTEAFF.

The V and J genes are TRBV27 and TRBJ1-2; D might be TRBD1 (6 bases). The length of the CDR3 is 13 residues. In germline, CDR1 is MNHEY, CDR2 SMNVEV (reference sequence). Trimming shortened V by 2 bases and J by 5 bases, and 9 bases separated the two germline ends. In nucleotides, the CDR3 is TGTGCCAGCAGTTTAGAGGGGGGGTATGGCTACACCTTC. Translated: CASSLEGGYGYTF.

The CDR3 region is CASSILGNEKLFF. The CDR3 nucleotides are TGTGCCAGTAGTATTCTCGGTAATGAAAAACTGTTTTTT. The chain recombines TRBV19 with TRBJ1-4; D uncertain. This CDR3 is 13 amino acids long. V lost 3 bases and J 4 bases, leaving 6 bases between the germline ends. From germline, CDR1 is LNHDA and CDR2 SQIVND (reference sequence).

V and J are TRBV28 and TRBJ1-5; D not resolved. Trimming cost V 5 bases and J 4 bases, with 15 bases left between them. The CDR3 is 15 amino acids. In germline, CDR1 is MDHEN, CDR2 SYDVKM. The CDR3 sequence is CASSLLQAGNQPQHF. CDR3 coding DNA: TGTGCCAGCAGTCTATTACAAGCCGGTAATCAGCCCCAGCATTTT. The whole variable domain, filled in from reference TRBV28 and TRBJ1-5, reads DVKVTQSSRYLVKRTGEKVFLECVQDMDHENMFWYRQDPGLGLRLIYFSYDVKMKEKGDIPEGYSVSREKKERFSLILESASTNQTSMYLCASSLLQAGNQPQHFGDGTRLSIL.

The rearrangement links TRBV28 to TRBJ1-1; TRBD1 might be the D (6 bases). V was shortened by 7 bases and J by 4 bases, with 16 bases between the two germline ends. CDR1 is MDHEN, CDR2 SYDVKM, per germline. CDR3 length: 14 amino acids. CDR3 DNA: TGTGCCAGCACCCTGGGGGGGCAGGGCACTGAAGCTTTCTTT. This gives the protein CASTLGGQGTEAFF.

V is TRBV28 and J is TRBJ1-1, with D perhaps TRBD1 (5 bases). Deletions cut 5 bases from V and 2 bases from J, with 12 bases between. The germline CDR1 and CDR2 sequences are MDHEN and SYDVKM. The CDR3 extends over 14 amino acids. CDR3 protein: CASSSPGSNTEAFF. The CDR3 nucleotides read TGTGCCAGCAGTAGTCCAGGGTCAAACACTGAAGCTTTCTTT.

This chain joins TRBV7-9 and TRBJ2-7; no reliable D call. This CDR3 has 13 amino acids. Germline V CDR1 and CDR2: SEHNR, FQNEAQ (reference sequence). With 2 bases removed from V and 5 bases from J, the gap between germline ends came to 10 bases. Here the CDR3 DNA reads TGTGCCAGCAGCTTACCGCCAGCTGACGAGCAGTACTTC. This translates into CASSLPPADEQYF.

This clone was detected only once. This chain connects TRBV5-4 to TRBJ2-5; D is unresolved. The CDR3 runs 12 residues. V lost 4 bases and J 5 bases, leaving 9 bases between the germline ends. Looked up from germline, CDR1 is SGHNT and CDR2 is YYREEE (reference sequence). The DNA of the CDR3 is TGTGCCAGCAGCCGAGGTCAGGAGACCCAGTACTTC. It encodes CASSRGQETQYF.

The chain links TRBV27 to TRBJ2-1; possible D gene TRBD2, 6 bases. CDR1 is MNHEY, CDR2 SMNVEV, per germline (reference sequence). The CDR3 spans 16 residues. Trimming cost V 4 bases and J 2 bases, with 15 bases left between them. The CDR3 region is CASSSLPGGTYNEQFF. CDR3 sequence (DNA): TGTGCCAGCAGTTCCCTACCCGGAGGGACCTACAATGAGCAGTTCTTC.

V usage is TRBV19 and J usage is TRBJ2-3, with D tentatively TRBD2 (6 bases). Germline assignment: CDR1 LNHDA and CDR2 SQIVND (reference sequence). Trimming removed 1 base at V and 1 base at J, with 9 bases between. This CDR3 contains 15 residues. DNA of the CDR3: TGTGCCAGTAGTATAGGGCCTAGCGGCACAGATACGCAGTATTTT. Its protein is CASSIGPSGTDTQYF.

This rearrangement joins TRBV6-5 to TRBJ1-2; 11 nucleotides match TRBD1. Unmatched junction bases numbered 1, after V lost 3 bases and J lost 4 bases. Germline V CDR1 and CDR2: MNHEY, SVGAGI. The length of the CDR3 is 14 residues. CDR3: CASSYGQGAYGYTF. CDR3 sequence (DNA): TGTGCCAGCAGTTATGGACAGGGGGCCTATGGCTACACCTTC.

V usage is TRBV6-5 and J usage is TRBJ2-7; D gene uncertain. V lost 8 bases and J 5 bases, leaving 19 bases between the germline ends. CDR3 length: 14 amino acids. Germline V lookup: CDR1 MNHEY, CDR2 SVGAGI. The DNA for the CDR3 is TGTGCCAGCCGGAGCGATCCTTCCAGCGACGAGCAGTACTTC. Amino acid sequence: CASRSDPSSDEQYF.

The chain recombines TRBV2 with TRBJ2-5; D call uncertain. Germline-derived CDR1 and CDR2 are SNHLY and FYNNEI. There are 10 residues in the CDR3. V was clipped by 4 bases and J by 6 bases, with 3 bases between them. The CDR3: CASSAQTQYF. Here the CDR3 DNA reads TGTGCCAGCAGTGCCCAGACCCAGTACTTC.

V gene TRBV6-6 combines with J gene TRBJ2-1; TRBD2 matches at 7 bases. V lost 1 base to trimming and J lost 5 bases; unmatched junction nucleotides: 2. The CDR3 runs to 14 residues. Germline values: CDR1 MNHNY, CDR2 SVGAGI (reference sequence). DNA for the CDR3: TGTGCCAGCAGTTACTGGGGGGGGGACAATGAGCAGTTCTTC. It is translated as CASSYWGGDNEQFF.

The rearrangement joins TRBV7-2 to TRBJ1-2; 7 positions match TRBD1. With V trimmed by 5 bases and J by 6 bases, 12 bases remained unmatched. The CDR3 has 15 residues. The V gene's germline CDR1 is SGHTA and CDR2 FQGNSA. The CDR3 protein is CASSQTTGTSHGYTF. DNA of the CDR3: TGTGCCAGCAGCCAAACGACAGGGACGAGTCATGGCTACACCTTC.

This clone was recorded once. J is TRBJ2-7 and V is TRBV2, with TRBD2 matching over 14 bases. The CDR3 consists of 16 residues. Germline CDR1 and CDR2: SNHLY and FYNNEI. The V and J ends lost 6 bases and 3 bases, in that order; junction bases with no gene match: 7. CDR3 region: CASRDRGLAGVYEQYF. DNA of the CDR3: TGTGCCAGCAGGGACCGGGGACTAGCGGGAGTCTACGAGCAGTACTTC.

The rearrangement uses TRBV18 and TRBJ2-7, with D tentatively TRBD1 (6 bases). In germline, CDR1 is KGHSH, CDR2 LQKENI. V shed 3 bases and J shed 4 bases, with 16 bases lying between them. The CDR3 is 15 amino acids. The CDR3 bases are TGTGCCAGCTCACCGGGACAACATCAAAAATACGAGCAGTACTTC. It encodes CASSPGQHQKYEQYF.

This chain connects TRBV7-9 to TRBJ1-2; 9 bases align to TRBD1. V lost 9 bases, J lost 5 bases, and 10 bases stayed unmatched. The CDR3 extends over 14 amino acids. Germline CDR1 SEHNR, CDR2 FQNEAQ (reference sequence). CDR3 DNA: TGTGCCAGTTCAAGGGGGACAGGGTCTTATGGCTACACCTTC. This sequence encodes CASSRGTGSYGYTF.